Reported below is one TCR beta chain. Authors' processing steps: Nucleated cell number was recorded as an estimate derived from reference gene primer amplification. Measured with immunoSEQ multiplex PCR; TCRdb has only the in-frame clones, and not every one. V and J calls and clone size are as listed in that table; D and trimming were resolved from the DNA. The profile shows about 77,000 clones, 80% of them singletons. The entry originates in a study of blood T cell repertoires in COVID-19. On the study more broadly: From T cells, B-cell-depleted T cells, or PBMCs came the material, which was cDNA or gDNA.

Trimming removed 4 bases at V and 14 bases at J, with 30 bases between. Per the germline V gene, CDR1 is SGHRS and CDR2 is YFSETQ. The CDR3 totals 16 residues. The chain recombines TRBV5-1 with TRBJ2-5; the D gene is possibly TRBD1 (5 bases). Sequencing used peripheral blood. This TCR derives from a woman in her 70s with acute or convalescent COVID-19. The CDR3 DNA reads TGCGCCAGCAGCGACCCAGATCGTGGACACCCCACCAATACTTACTTC. This translates into CASSDPDRGHPTNTYF.